One and the same sample provided the 25 T cell receptor beta chains below, sequenced in a study of cytomegalovirus exposure and HLA in healthy donors. 13 Jbeta primers and 60 Vbeta primers were used for the PCR. Assay: immunoSEQ multiplex PCR; the TCRdb copy retains only in-frame clones and omits some. The sample shows some 120,000 clones, about 63% of them seen only once. The material sequenced was PBMCs. Receptor source: a young man in good health and CMV-seropositive.

About this clone itself: An end of the junction differs from the germline gene, which may be a read error. V is TRBV7-7 and J is TRBJ2-3, with unresolved D. In germline, CDR1 is SSHAT, CDR2 FNYEAQ (reference sequence). The CDR3 runs to 13 residues. The CDR3 region has the DNA TGTGCTAGCAGCTTCGTATTAGCAGATACGCAGTATTTT. Translated: CASSFVLADTQYF.

This chain uses TRBV18 with TRBJ2-2; 9 positions match TRBD1. V was pared by 3 bases and J by 0 bases, with 11 bases of the junction left unmatched. CDR1 is KGHSH, CDR2 LQKENI, per germline. The CDR3 contains 19 residues. CDR3 bases: TGTGCCAGCTCACCGACAGGGGGGTTGAGCGGGCCGAACACCGGGGAGCTGTTTTTT. This sequence encodes CASSPTGGLSGPNTGELFF.

This chain connects TRBV7-2 to TRBJ2-1; TRBD1 agrees at 9 bases. CDR1 and CDR2 (germline): SGHTA, FQGNSA. The V and J ends lost 1 base and 8 bases, in that order; junction bases with no gene match: 6. The CDR3 consists of 15 residues. The CDR3 is CASSLVGTGSHEQFF. The CDR3 nucleotides are TGTGCCAGCAGCTTAGTGGGGACAGGGAGTCATGAGCAGTTCTTC.

This chain uses TRBV2 with TRBJ2-1; 9 bases line up with TRBD1. The V and J ends lost 6 bases and 5 bases, in that order; junction bases with no gene match: 11. The CDR3 totals 16 residues. Germline loops: CDR1 SNHLY, CDR2 FYNNEI. As DNA, the CDR3 is TGTGCCAGCAGCCGGCAGGGGGACAGGGTAAACAATGAGCAGTTCTTC. It translates to CASSRQGDRVNNEQFF.

This clone was counted a few times. This chain uses TRBV6-4 with TRBJ2-2, with 8 bases that match TRBD2. Looked up from germline, CDR1 is MRHNA and CDR2 is SNTAGT. The CDR3 has 14 residues. Trimming removed 5 bases from V and 5 bases from J; junction bases left unmatched: 4. Here the CDR3 reads CASSLREETGELFF. In DNA form, the CDR3 reads TGTGCCAGCAGTTTGCGGGAGGAGACCGGGGAGCTGTTTTTT.

The table lists this clone with a few counts. The genes are TRBV6-1 and TRBJ1-5; D uncertain. V shed 3 bases and J shed 5 bases, with 8 bases lying between them. Per germline, CDR1 MNHNS and CDR2 SASEGT. This CDR3 region has 13 residues. In nucleotides, the CDR3 is TGTGCCAGCAGTGACGACTGGGATCAGCCCCAGCATTTT. Amino acid sequence: CASSDDWDQPQHF.

The chain uses TRBV1 and TRBJ2-4; TRBD1 was called by the table and not checked on the DNA. TRBV1 is listed as a pseudogene. The CDR3 is made up of 13 amino acids. CDR3 DNA sequence: TGCACCAGCAGCCCCCTGGACAGGGGGCTTCAGTACTTC. It codes for CTSSPLDRGLQYF.

The chain links TRBV28 to TRBJ2-2; 10 bases are shared with TRBD1. V lost 4 bases and J lost 5; bases outside the gene matches: 7. Germline lookup yields CDR1 MDHEN and CDR2 SYDVKM. The CDR3 covers 16 residues. The CDR3 sequence: CASSSRQGARTGELFF. In DNA form, the CDR3 reads TGTGCCAGCAGTTCCCGACAGGGGGCGCGAACCGGGGAGCTGTTTTTT.

The rearrangement joins TRBV15 to TRBJ2-7, with TRBD1 identical over 8 bases. V shed 3 bases, J shed 12 bases, and the junction held 16 bases outside the gene matches. CDR1 and CDR2 (germline): LNHNV, YYDKDF (reference sequence). This CDR3 has 15 residues. The CDR3 loop is CATSSLEGTGSSAYF. The CDR3 DNA is TGTGCCACCAGCAGCTTAGAAGGGACAGGTTCCTCCGCGTACTTC.

This chain connects TRBV6-5 to TRBJ2-5, with 7 bases matching TRBD1. Trimming at V came to 4 bases and at J to 4 bases, leaving 12 bases not matched to a gene. CDR1 and CDR2 (germline): MNHEY, SVGAGI. CDR3 length: 16 residues. The CDR3: CASSWDSDLDLETQYF. DNA for the CDR3: TGTGCCAGCAGTTGGGACAGTGATCTTGATTTAGAGACCCAGTACTTC.

The chain combines TRBV2 with TRBJ2-1, with TRBD2 matching 7 bases. J was trimmed by 10 bases and V by 6 bases; bases with no gene match: 9. The CDR3 consists of 13 residues. Germline V lookup: CDR1 SNHLY, CDR2 FYNNEI. CDR3 region: CASRAGLPLEQFF. The CDR3 nucleotides read TGTGCCAGCAGAGCGGGACTCCCCTTGGAGCAGTTCTTC.

The sample holds a few counts of this clone. The rearrangement joins TRBV7-8 to TRBJ2-5; 12 nucleotides line up with TRBD2. Trimming at V came to 0 bases and at J to 5 bases, leaving 1 base not matched to a gene. Germline-derived CDR1 and CDR2 are SGHVS and FQNEAQ. This CDR3 contains 15 residues. The CDR3 DNA is TGTGCCAGCAGCTTAGCGCTAGCGGGAGGGGAGACCCAGTACTTC. Translated: CASSLALAGGETQYF.

The V and J genes are TRBV7-9 and TRBJ2-1, with TRBD2 matching over 12 bases. V gave up 3 bases and J gave up 0 bases; unmatched junction bases: 3. CDR3 size: 17 residues. The germline gives CDR1 SEHNR, CDR2 FQNEAQ (reference sequence). For the CDR3, the DNA is TGTGCCAGCAGCTTTCCGGGACTAGCGGGCTCCTACAATGAGCAGTTCTTC. This sequence encodes CASSFPGLAGSYNEQFF.

The chain recombines TRBV5-1 with TRBJ2-3; 10 positions agree with TRBD1. Trimming cost V 3 bases and J 4 bases; bases outside gene matches: 11. There are 17 residues in the CDR3. The germline gives CDR1 SGHRS, CDR2 YFSETQ. CDR3 sequence: CASSSSPGTGVADTQYF. The CDR3 DNA follows: TGCGCCAGCAGCTCCTCCCCCGGGACAGGGGTCGCAGATACGCAGTATTTT. Full variable domain (missing parts from reference TRBV5-1 and TRBJ2-3): KAGVTQTPRYLIKTRGQQVTLSCSPISGHRSVSWYQQTPGQGLQFLFEYFSETQRNKGNFPGRFSGRQFSNSRSEMNVSTLELGDSALYLCASSSSPGTGVADTQYFGPGTRLTVL.

Only a few counts were recorded for this clone. CDR3 loop: CASRKGVANEKLFF. The CDR3 DNA reads TGTGCCAGCAGGAAAGGGGTGGCTAATGAAAAACTGTTTTTT. This rearrangement joins TRBV6-5 to TRBJ1-4; D possibly corresponds to TRBD1 (5 bases). Germline V gives CDR1 MNHEY, CDR2 SVGAGI. The CDR3 length is 14 residues. The V end lost 6 bases, the J end lost 3 bases, and 11 bases lay between the germline ends.

The chain has TRBV7-2 and TRBJ2-7; 11 bases agree with TRBD2. The CDR3 runs 18 residues. Germline CDR1 and CDR2: SGHTA and FQGNSA. V was pared by 2 bases and J by 4 bases, with 13 bases of the junction left unmatched. CDR3 sequence reads: CASSLPLAGGDFFYEQYF. In DNA, the CDR3 is TGTGCCAGCAGCTTACCCCTAGCGGGAGGAGATTTCTTTTACGAGCAGTACTTC.

V is TRBV29-1 and J is TRBJ2-1; TRBD2 aligns across 9 bases. After removal of 1 base from V and 7 bases from J, the junction contained 8 bases not matched to a gene. There are 15 residues in the CDR3. Germline values: CDR1 SQVTM, CDR2 ANQGSEA. The CDR3 DNA follows: TGCAGCGTTGAAGGGGGCGGGAGGGACCCAAATGAGCAGTTCTTC. Amino acid sequence: CSVEGGGRDPNEQFF.

This clone was detected a few times. The chain employs TRBV5-6 and TRBJ2-7; 7 bases are a match to TRBD1. Germline CDR1 reads SGHDT; CDR2 reads YYEEEE. This CDR3 comprises 14 residues. V lost 0 bases and J lost 3; bases outside the gene matches: 3. The chain's CDR3 is CASSLGPGGYEQYF. CDR3 DNA sequence: TGTGCCAGCAGCTTGGGCCCAGGGGGCTACGAGCAGTACTTC.

Regarding this clone: At one of its ends the junction is not consistent with the germline gene, which may arise from a read error. J is TRBJ2-5 and V is TRBV7-9, with 8 bases lining up with TRBD2. The germline CDR1 and CDR2 sequences are SEHNR and FQNEAQ (reference sequence). The CDR3 spans 16 residues. The CDR3 bases are TGTTCCAGCACCCGCTATAGCGGGGCTTACCAAGAGACCCAGTACTTC. This sequence encodes CSSTRYSGAYQETQYF.

The chain uses TRBV21-1 and TRBJ2-1; no DNA check was done on the table's D call, TRBD2. TRBV21-1 is shown as a pseudogene. This CDR3 has 11 amino acids. The CDR3 coding sequence is TGTGCCAGCTTTGAGCGACCTGAGCAGTTCTTC. Its protein is CASFERPEQFF.

This clone has only a few counts. This chain uses TRBV7-9 with TRBJ2-1, with 8 positions matching TRBD1. The V segment lost 4 bases and the J segment 3 bases; nucleotides outside the gene matches: 8. From germline, CDR1 is SEHNR and CDR2 FQNEAQ (reference sequence). The CDR3 loop spans 16 amino acids. The DNA for the CDR3 is TGTGCCAGCAGCTCCAGGGGGCTCAGGAGCTACAATGAGCAGTTCTTC. As protein: CASSSRGLRSYNEQFF.

This clone was detected a few times. This chain connects TRBV6-5 to TRBJ2-7; tentatively, D is TRBD2 (6 bases). V shed 0 bases and J shed 7 bases, with 7 bases lying between them. The CDR3 length is 12 residues. Germline loops: CDR1 MNHEY, CDR2 SVGAGI. CDR3 bases: TGTGCCAGCAGTTACTCGGAGGGGGAGCAGTACTTC. It encodes CASSYSEGEQYF.

The chain uses TRBV9 and TRBJ2-4; TRBD2 aligns across 13 bases. CDR3 size: 16 residues. Per germline, CDR1 SGDLS and CDR2 YYNGEE. V lost 3 bases and J lost 4; bases outside the gene matches: 4. This CDR3 is CASSGGLAGEKNIQYF. Here the CDR3 DNA reads TGTGCCAGCAGCGGAGGACTAGCGGGAGAGAAAAACATTCAGTACTTC.

This sequence joins TRBV10-1 and TRBJ1-1; D is unclear. Germline CDR1 and CDR2: WNHNN and SYGVQD (reference sequence). This CDR3 is 13 amino acids long. V was trimmed by 5 bases and J by 4 bases, leaving 11 bases between them. CDR3 region: CASSFSEATEAFF. The DNA for the CDR3 is TGCGCCAGCAGTTTTTCGGAGGCCACTGAAGCTTTCTTT.

The J gene is TRBJ1-2, the V gene TRBV27; 8 nucleotides line up with TRBD1. The CDR3 totals 13 residues. The germline V gene has CDR1 MNHEY and CDR2 SMNVEV (reference sequence). V was pared by 3 bases and J by 8 bases, with 5 bases of the junction left unmatched. The CDR3 here is CASSFTHRGGYTF. The CDR3 DNA reads TGTGCCAGCAGTTTCACTCACAGGGGGGGCTACACCTTC.